The 30 T cell receptor beta chains below come from one sample, sequenced in a study of human T cells and chemical hapten exposure. One entry per CDR3 protein results from TCRdb running MiXCR on the RACE reads. The sample has about 380,000 distinct CDR3 sequences, 4% to 5.5% seen once. Stated time point: patch test 1, 2 weeks after DPC sensitization. Specified treatment: therapeutic diphenylcyclopropenone sensitization with weekly scalp DPC. The starting material was whole blood, obtained in connection with sensitization to the hapten diphenylcyclopropenone (DPC). Source of these receptors: a woman in her 50s with alopecia areata. Some clones in this sample may be carry-over from other donors' samples.

This chain's CDR3 is CASSPQRGNNEQFF. The CDR3 nucleotides are TGTGCCAGCAGTCCACAAAGGGGTAACAATGAGCAGTTCTTC. The V call is TRBV28, the J call TRBJ2-1, with D possibly TRBD1 on 5 matching bases. The CDR3 extends over 14 amino acids. Germline assignment: CDR1 MDHEN and CDR2 SYDVKM. V was trimmed by 5 bases and J by 5 bases, leaving 13 bases between them.

This clonotype was seen ten or more times. The rearrangement joins TRBV27 to TRBJ2-7, with a weak D call TRBD2 (5 bases). Germline V gene sequence: CDR1 MNHEY, CDR2 SMNVEV (reference sequence). The CDR3 contains 15 residues. V was clipped by 6 bases and J by 2 bases, with 17 bases between them. CDR3 DNA: TGTGCCAGCAGCCTAGCCGGTGGGTACCCCTACGAGCAGTACTTC. Protein: CASSLAGGYPYEQYF.

This clonotype was observed at least ten times. J is TRBJ2-1 and V is TRBV7-2, with 12 bases lining up with TRBD2. Germline loops: CDR1 SGHTA, CDR2 FQGNSA. J was trimmed by 8 bases and V by 2 bases; bases with no gene match: 7. The CDR3 is 16 residues long. This CDR3 is CASSLRLAGVTDEQFF. CDR3 nucleotides: TGTGCCAGCAGCTTAAGACTAGCGGGGGTTACCGATGAGCAGTTCTTC.

This clonotype appeared many times. This chain links TRBV5-1 with TRBJ1-2; D is ambiguous. The CDR3 runs to 14 residues. The V gene's germline CDR1 is SGHRS and CDR2 YFSETQ. V shed 1 base and J shed 2 bases, with 9 bases lying between them. CDR3 amino acids: CASSLSADNYGYTF. The CDR3 bases are TGCGCCAGCAGCTTGAGTGCAGACAACTATGGCTACACCTTC.

This clonotype was seen at least ten times. V gene TRBV12-3 or TRBV12-4 combines with J gene TRBJ1-2, with TRBD1 as a possible D gene (5 bases). This CDR3 is 12 amino acids long. The V and J ends lost 2 bases and 7 bases respectively, with 8 bases between them. CDR3 DNA sequence: TGTGCCAGCAGTTTATGGCAGGGTGGCTACACCTTC. Protein product: CASSLWQGGYTF.

This clonotype appeared a few times. V is TRBV6-2 or TRBV6-3 and J is TRBJ2-1, with D possibly being TRBD2 (6 bases). This CDR3 contains 17 residues. Germline V gene sequence: CDR1 MNHEY, CDR2 SVGEGT. V gave up 0 bases and J gave up 2 bases, with 14 bases separating them. The CDR3 loop is CASSYSVQEGPYNEQFF. The CDR3 bases are TGTGCCAGCAGTTACTCAGTGCAGGAGGGCCCCTACAATGAGCAGTTCTTC.

This clonotype showed up many times. This chain connects TRBV29-1 to TRBJ2-3; D remains unclear. This CDR3 is 16 amino acids long. The V and J ends lost 1 base and 0 bases respectively, with 14 bases between them. Germline CDR1 SQVTM, CDR2 ANQGSEA. The CDR3: CSVEGGVSPSTDTQYF. DNA for the CDR3: TGCAGCGTTGAAGGTGGCGTGTCGCCTAGCACAGATACGCAGTATTTT.

This clonotype was counted between two and nine times. J is TRBJ2-3 and V is TRBV6-6; TRBD2 agrees at 10 bases. Germline V gives CDR1 MNHNY, CDR2 SVGAGI (reference sequence). The CDR3 is 18 amino acids. V was clipped by 4 bases and J by 2 bases; unmatched bases: 12. CDR3 DNA sequence: TGTGCCAGCAGTTTGTATAAAGGAGCGGGGGGGCACACAGATACGCAGTATTTT. Protein product: CASSLYKGAGGHTDTQYF.

This clonotype was seen repeatedly, ten times or more. This chain uses TRBV20-1 with TRBJ2-3, with a weak D call TRBD2 (6 bases). The CDR3 spans 13 residues. V shed 7 bases and J shed 5 bases, with 16 bases lying between them. CDR1 is DFQATT and CDR2 is SNEGSKA in the germline V gene (reference sequence). The CDR3 DNA is TGCAGTGAGCTAACGGGAGCCGGAGATACGCAGTATTTT. Residues: CSELTGAGDTQYF.

This clonotype was observed a handful of times. The chain carries TRBV20-1 and TRBJ2-3, with TRBD2 identical over 9 bases. CDR1 is DFQATT and CDR2 is SNEGSKA in the germline V gene (reference sequence). The CDR3 is 16 amino acids. Germline trimming cut 0 bases from V and 4 bases from J; bases unmatched to any gene: 8. CDR3 region: CSARDQASGMADTQYF. In nucleotides, the CDR3 is TGCAGTGCTAGAGATCAGGCTAGCGGGATGGCAGATACGCAGTATTTT.

This clonotype was counted at least ten times. The rearrangement uses TRBV11-1 and TRBJ2-2; D uncertain. V was cut by 0 bases and J by 7 bases, with 6 bases left in between. The CDR3 spans 13 residues. Per germline, CDR1 SGHAT and CDR2 FQDESV (reference sequence). The CDR3 here is CASSLAIGGELFF. CDR3 DNA: TGTGCCAGCAGCTTAGCGATTGGCGGGGAGCTGTTTTTT.

This clonotype appeared a few times. The junction differs from germline at one of its ends, possibly a read error. The V gene is TRBV5-1, the J gene TRBJ2-7; the match to TRBD1 covers 8 bases. In germline, CDR1 is SGHRS, CDR2 YFSETQ. The CDR3 runs to 9 residues. CDR3 DNA: TGCGCCAGCAGCTTCCAGGGGGCTTTC. Amino acid sequence: CASSFQGAF.

Many counts were recorded for this clonotype. The chain carries TRBV25-1 and TRBJ2-3, with a weak D call TRBD1 (6 bases). CDR3 size: 13 residues. V was trimmed by 2 bases and J by 7 bases, leaving 10 bases between them. Germline V gene data show CDR1 as MGHDK and CDR2 as SYGVNS. The CDR3 region is CASSEGGSNTQYF. The CDR3 nucleotides are TGTGCCAGCAGTGAAGGGGGCAGTAATACGCAGTATTTT.

This clonotype has ten or more counts. The genes are TRBV5-4 and TRBJ2-1, with D perhaps assigned TRBD1 or TRBD2 (5 bases each). Trimming stripped 5 bases from V and 5 bases from J, with 11 bases between. This CDR3 has 13 residues. From germline, CDR1 is SGHNT and CDR2 YYREEE (reference sequence). The CDR3 here is CASRGDSHNEQFF. In DNA form, the CDR3 reads TGTGCCAGCAGGGGGGATTCCCACAATGAGCAGTTCTTC.

The V and J genes are TRBV15 and TRBJ2-5, with no clear D. The CDR3 is 15 residues long. Germline assignment: CDR1 LNHNV and CDR2 YYDKDF (reference sequence). V shed 0 bases and J shed 2 bases, with 10 bases lying between them. CDR3 loop: CATSRDLTSQETQYF. For the CDR3, the DNA is TGTGCCACCAGCAGAGATCTCACCAGTCAAGAGACCCAGTACTTC.

This clonotype was seen a few times. The chain carries TRBV7-2 and TRBJ2-5; D unclear. Deletions cut 6 bases from V and 5 bases from J, with 16 bases between. Germline loops: CDR1 SGHTA, CDR2 FQGNSA. This CDR3 spans 14 amino acids. CDR3 protein: CASRRTPPQETQYF. In DNA form, the CDR3 reads TGTGCCAGCAGAAGGACCCCGCCGCAGGAGACCCAGTACTTC.

This clonotype appeared once. A much larger clonotype is one base distant, so this may be a read error. V usage is TRBV18 and J usage is TRBJ2-1; D is ambiguous. The CDR3 spans 15 residues. Per germline, CDR1 KGHSH and CDR2 LQKENI. Here the CDR3 DNA reads TGTGCCAACTCACAACGGGTAGGCGCAGACAATGAGCAGTTCTTC. Its translation is CANSQRVGADNEQFF.

This clonotype was counted ten times or more. V gene TRBV27 combines with J gene TRBJ1-2, with 8 positions matching TRBD1. Germline-derived CDR1 and CDR2 are MNHEY and SMNVEV (reference sequence). V shed 4 bases, J shed 4 bases, and the junction held 5 bases outside the gene matches. The CDR3 totals 14 residues. The CDR3 DNA sequence: TGTGCCAGCAGTTGGGCAGGGGGCGGCTATGGCTACACCTTC. It specifies CASSWAGGGYGYTF.

This clonotype was counted only a few times. The chain joins TRBV20-1 to TRBJ2-7, with 8 bases lining up with TRBD2. The germline V gene encodes CDR1 DFQATT and CDR2 SNEGSKA (reference sequence). V was pared by 2 bases and J by 3 bases, with 9 bases of the junction left unmatched. The CDR3 loop spans 15 amino acids. For the CDR3, the DNA is TGCAGTGCTAGATCAACCGGGGGGGGGCACTACGAGCAGTACTTC. Its translation: CSARSTGGGHYEQYF.

This clonotype was counted many times. CDR3 region: CASSLADHNTEAFF. Here the CDR3 DNA reads TGTGCCAGCAGCTTGGCAGATCATAACACTGAAGCTTTCTTT. This chain uses TRBV5-5 with TRBJ1-1, with unresolved D. CDR1 is SGHKS and CDR2 is YYEKEE in the germline V gene (reference sequence). CDR3 length equals 14 residues. V lost 0 bases, J lost 2 bases, and 8 bases lay in between. The complete variable domain, with remaining parts taken from reference TRBV5-5 and TRBJ1-1, reads DAGVTQSPTHLIKTRGQQVTLRCSPISGHKSVSWYQQVLGQGPQFIFQYYEKEERGRGNFPDRFSARQFPNYSSELNVNALLLGDSALYLCASSLADHNTEAFFGQGTRLTVV.

J is TRBJ2-3 and V is TRBV9; D might be TRBD1 or TRBD2, each matching 5 bases. The V end was cut by 0 bases, the J end by 4 bases, with 12 bases between. The length of the CDR3 is 15 residues. From germline, CDR1 is SGDLS and CDR2 YYNGEE. CDR3 region: CASSVASSGPDTQYF. The CDR3, as DNA: TGTGCCAGCAGCGTAGCTAGTTCGGGGCCAGATACGCAGTATTTT.

This clonotype was observed at least ten times. The genes are TRBV5-6 and TRBJ2-6; D unclear. The CDR3 sequence is 15 residues long. From germline, CDR1 is SGHDT and CDR2 YYEEEE. The ends were cut back, 0 bases at V and 7 bases at J, with 11 bases in the middle. CDR3: CASSLGHISANVLTF. DNA of the CDR3: TGTGCCAGCAGCTTGGGGCACATTTCAGCCAACGTCCTGACTTTC.

This clonotype has only a few counts. The chain employs TRBV29-1 and TRBJ1-2, with 7 bases aligning to TRBD1. CDR1 and CDR2 (germline): SQVTM, ANQGSEA. The V segment lost 0 bases and the J segment 5 bases; nucleotides outside the gene matches: 3. The CDR3 runs 13 residues. The CDR3 spells CSVEEEQGYGYTF. The CDR3 DNA is TGCAGCGTTGAAGAGGAACAGGGGTATGGCTACACCTTC.

This clonotype was recorded a few times. The V call is TRBV6-5, the J call TRBJ2-3; D not certain. Germline V gives CDR1 MNHEY, CDR2 SVGAGI. V gave up 6 bases and J gave up 0 bases, with 16 bases separating them. The CDR3 spans 16 residues. CDR3 sequence (DNA): TGTGCCAGCAGCCCCCCACGAGATTCAAGCACAGATACGCAGTATTTT. It encodes CASSPPRDSSTDTQYF.

Many counts were recorded for this clonotype. The chain links TRBV6-5 to TRBJ2-5, with 9 bases that match TRBD2. With 4 bases clipped from V and 4 bases from J, the junction kept 4 bases outside the gene matches. CDR3 length: 14 amino acids. Germline-derived CDR1 and CDR2 are MNHEY and SVGAGI. The CDR3 spells CASSFLAGSETQYF. The CDR3 nucleotides read TGTGCCAGCAGTTTCCTAGCGGGATCAGAGACCCAGTACTTC.

In its sample, this clonotype was seen a few times. The V call is TRBV4-1, the J call TRBJ1-2, with D possibly TRBD1 on 5 matching bases. Trimming stripped 0 bases from V and 8 bases from J, with 19 bases between. The CDR3 consists of 16 residues. Germline assignment: CDR1 MGHRA and CDR2 YSYEKL. The CDR3 here is CASSQEEAPGGGGYTF. CDR3 sequence (DNA): TGCGCCAGCAGCCAAGAAGAGGCCCCCGGGGGGGGAGGCTACACCTTC.

The CDR3 spells CASLGGMGEKLFF. CDR3 DNA: TGTGCCAGCCTCGGGGGAATGGGTGAAAAACTGTTTTTT. The chain recombines TRBV7-9 with TRBJ1-4, with TRBD1 as a possible D gene (5 bases). There are 13 residues in the CDR3. V was trimmed by 8 bases and J by 7 bases, leaving 14 bases between them. In germline, CDR1 is SEHNR, CDR2 FQNEAQ (reference sequence).

This clonotype occurred a few times. The J gene is TRBJ1-2, the V gene TRBV2, with TRBD1 as a possible D gene (6 bases). CDR3 length equals 15 residues. Germline V gene lookup returns CDR1 SNHLY and CDR2 FYNNEI. V lost 6 bases, J lost 0 bases, and 14 bases lay in between. This CDR3 reads CASSQHRDPNYGYTF. DNA for the CDR3: TGTGCCAGCAGCCAGCACAGGGACCCTAACTATGGCTACACCTTC. The full variable domain, completed using reference TRBV2 and TRBJ1-2, is EPEVTQTPSHQVTQMGQEVILRCVPISNHLYFYWYRQILGQKVEFLVSFYNNEISEKSEIFDDQFSVERPDGSNFTLKIRSTKLEDSAMYFCASSQHRDPNYGYTFGSGTRLTVV.

This clonotype was seen at least ten times. This chain uses TRBV2 with TRBJ1-2; D not resolved. CDR1 is SNHLY, CDR2 FYNNEI, per germline. Trimming took 4 bases from V and 3 from J, leaving 6 bases between them. This CDR3 has 12 amino acids. The CDR3 DNA reads as TGTGCCAGCAGTGCAGTGGACTATGGCTACACCTTC. Protein product: CASSAVDYGYTF.

This clonotype was counted at least ten times. The rearrangement uses TRBV4-2 and TRBJ2-3, with 12 bases that match TRBD2. Germline CDR1 and CDR2: LGHNA and YNFKEQ. The V and J ends lost 0 bases and 2 bases, in that order; junction bases with no gene match: 3. The CDR3 has 17 residues. The CDR3 loop reads CASSQDGTSGYTDTQYF. The CDR3 coding sequence is TGTGCCAGCAGCCAAGATGGGACTAGCGGGTACACAGATACGCAGTATTTT.